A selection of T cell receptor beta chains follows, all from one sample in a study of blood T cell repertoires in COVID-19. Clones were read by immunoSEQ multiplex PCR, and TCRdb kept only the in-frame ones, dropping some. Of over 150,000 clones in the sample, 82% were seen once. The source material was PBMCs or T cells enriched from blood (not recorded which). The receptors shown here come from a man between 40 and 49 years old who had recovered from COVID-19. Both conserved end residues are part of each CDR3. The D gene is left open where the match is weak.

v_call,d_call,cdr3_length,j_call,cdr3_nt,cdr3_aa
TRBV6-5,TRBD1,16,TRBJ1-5,TGTGCCAGCAGTTACTCGGAGACAGGGGTCAATCAGCCCCAGCATTTT,CASSYSETGVNQPQHF
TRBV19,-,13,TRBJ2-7,TGTGCCAGTAGTATGAACACCTGGTACGAGCAGTACTTC,CASSMNTWYEQYF
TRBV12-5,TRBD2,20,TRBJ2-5,TGTGCTAGTGGTTTACAGACTAGCGGGAGCGGACTCCCACTGGAAGAGACCCAGTACTTC,CASGLQTSGSGLPLEETQYF
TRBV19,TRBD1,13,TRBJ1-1,TGTGCCAGTAGTAACCGACAGGGGACTGAAGCTTTCTTT,CASSNRQGTEAFF
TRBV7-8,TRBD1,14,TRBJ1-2,TGTGCCAGCAGCGCCGACAGGGGTGGCTATGGCTACACCTTC,CASSADRGGYGYTF
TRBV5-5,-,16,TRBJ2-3,TGTGCCAGCAGTTATAGACTCGTTGACGGCACAGATACGCAGTATTTT,CASSYRLVDGTDTQYF
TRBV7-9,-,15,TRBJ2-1,TGTGCCAGCAGCTTAGGAGGAGACAGTTACAATGAGCAGTTCTTC,CASSLGGDSYNEQFF
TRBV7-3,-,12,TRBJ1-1,TGTGCCAGCAGCCCCTACAACACTGAAGCTTTCTTT,CASSPYNTEAFF
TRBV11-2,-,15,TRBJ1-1,TGTGCCAGCAGCTCACCCACCGGGGAGAACACTGAAGCTTTCTTT,CASSSPTGENTEAFF
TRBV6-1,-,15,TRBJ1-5,TGTGCCAGCAGTGAAGCGAGGGGTGGGGGGCAGCCCCAGCATTTT,CASSEARGGGQPQHF
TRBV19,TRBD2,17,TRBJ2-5,TGTGCCAGTAGCTACAAGCGGGAGGGCCGACTTGCGGAGACCCAGTACTTC,CASSYKREGRLAETQYF
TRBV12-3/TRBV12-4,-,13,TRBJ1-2,TGTGCCAGCAGTTTGGCAGGCCCCTATGGCTACACCTTC,CASSLAGPYGYTF
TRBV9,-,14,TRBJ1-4,TGTGCCAGCAGCGGGACTACTACTAATGAAAAACTGTTTTTT,CASSGTTTNEKLFF
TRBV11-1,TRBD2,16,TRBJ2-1,TGTGCCAGCAGCCGAAGGGGCCTAGCGGGAGTAGGTGAGCAGTTCTTC,CASSRRGLAGVGEQFF
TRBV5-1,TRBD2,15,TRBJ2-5,TGCGCCAGCAGCTCCATAGCGGGCGCCCGGGAGACCCAGTACTTC,CASSSIAGARETQYF
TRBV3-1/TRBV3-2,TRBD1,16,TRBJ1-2,TGTGCCAGCAGTCAACCTGGACAGGCTCGGAACTATGGCTACACCTTC,CASSQPGQARNYGYTF